A selection of T cell receptor beta chains follows, all from one sample in a study of T cells in Graves' hyperthyroidism and ophthalmopathy. TCRdb recomputed calls from the multiplex PCR reads with MiXCR, one row per CDR3 protein. The sample shows about 620,000 distinct CDR3 sequences, around 15% of them seen only once. The sample taken for sequencing was blood. These receptors were collected from a woman aged 25 to 39 with Graves' hyperthyroidism. Both conserved end residues are part of each CDR3. Each record gives: J gene, D gene, clone size, V gene, CDR3 DNA, CDR3 protein. A D gene is named only where the DNA matches it firmly. A row's size may be missing; if present it is once, few, many or a size class.

J: TRBJ2-1; D: TRBD2; size: many; V: TRBV7-2; DNA: TGTGCCAGCAGCTTTCCCGGGACTAGGAACAATGAGCAGTTCTTC; CDR3: CASSFPGTRNNEQFF
J: TRBJ1-3; D: TRBD1; size: few; V: TRBV29-1; DNA: TGCAGCGTGTTGCGGGACAGCTCTGGAAACACCATATATTTT; CDR3: CSVLRDSSGNTIYF
J: TRBJ2-7; D: TRBD2; size: many; V: TRBV5-1; DNA: TGCGCCAGCAGCGTACCTAGCGGGAGGGAGAACGAGCAGTACTTC; CDR3: CASSVPSGRENEQYF
J: TRBJ1-1; D: .; size: few; V: TRBV29-1; DNA: TGCAGCGTTGATCTGGGGGCGGCTTTCTTT; CDR3: CSVDLGAAFF
J: TRBJ2-5; D: .; size: many; V: TRBV11-2; DNA: TGTGCCAGCAGCTTCGAGGGCGCCCGAGAGACCCAGTACTTC; CDR3: CASSFEGARETQYF
J: TRBJ1-1; D: .; size: .; V: TRBV29-1; DNA: TGCAGCGTTGTGATAGAGAACACTGAAGCTTTCTTT; CDR3: CSVVIENTEAFF
J: TRBJ1-1; D: TRBD1; size: many; V: TRBV11-3; DNA: TGTGCCAGCAGCCTCTCCGACAGGGGACACACTGAAGCTTTCTTT; CDR3: CASSLSDRGHTEAFF
J: TRBJ2-5; D: TRBD1; size: .; V: TRBV12-3/TRBV12-4; DNA: TGTGCCAGCAGTGTTTCTATGACAGGGGCCCAGTACTTC; CDR3: CASSVSMTGAQYF
J: TRBJ1-6; D: TRBD1; size: .; V: TRBV30; DNA: TGTGCCTGGGCGGACAGGCCTTCACCCCTCCACTTT; CDR3: CAWADRPSPLHF
J: TRBJ2-5; D: .; size: many; V: TRBV7-9; DNA: TGTGCCAGCAGCGAAGGGGTAGGGGGAGAGACCCAGTACTTC; CDR3: CASSEGVGGETQYF
J: TRBJ1-2; D: .; size: few; V: TRBV2; DNA: TGTGCCAGCAGTGCGGCTGGCTACACCTTC; CDR3: CASSAAGYTF
J: TRBJ2-7; D: .; size: .; V: TRBV2; DNA: TGTGCCAGCAGTGAAACGGACGGGCAGTACTTC; CDR3: CASSETDGQYF
J: TRBJ1-2; D: .; size: few; V: TRBV11-2; DNA: TGTGCCAGCAGCTTACTTGGAGACGGCTACACCTTC; CDR3: CASSLLGDGYTF
J: TRBJ2-1; D: TRBD2; size: .; V: TRBV20-1; DNA: TGCAGTGCCCCCCGGCTAGCGGGAGGATGGGAGCAGTTCTTC; CDR3: CSAPRLAGGWEQFF
J: TRBJ1-5; D: .; size: .; V: TRBV20-1; DNA: TGCAGTGCTAGACCCCCGGGGATTGGCAATCAGCCCCAGCATTTT; CDR3: CSARPPGIGNQPQHF
J: TRBJ2-7; D: .; size: .; V: TRBV6-9; DNA: TGTGCCAGCAGTTATCGACAGGGGCCGTTGGTAGCGGGACTGACCTCCTACGAGCAGTACTTC; CDR3: CASSYRQGPLVAGLTSYEQYF
J: TRBJ2-2; D: .; size: .; V: TRBV28; DNA: TGTGCCGGAAGGCCGTCGAACACCGGGGAGCCGTTTTTT; CDR3: CAGRPSNTGEPFF
J: TRBJ2-5; D: TRBD2; size: .; V: TRBV3-1; DNA: TGTGCCAGCAGCCGAAACGCCCGGGAGGAGGAGACCCAGTACTTC; CDR3: CASSRNAREEETQYF
J: TRBJ1-5; D: .; size: many; V: TRBV2; DNA: TGTGCCAGCAGTGAGGACAGTGAGGGCAATCAGCCCCAGCATTTT; CDR3: CASSEDSEGNQPQHF
J: TRBJ2-7; D: TRBD2; size: .; V: TRBV5-1; DNA: TGCGCCAGCAGCTTGGCCTCGGGGGGTAAGAACCACGAGCAGTACTTC; CDR3: CASSLASGGKNHEQYF
J: TRBJ1-1; D: .; size: .; V: TRBV28; DNA: TGTGCCAGCGGACCCTCGAGGGGGATGAACACTGAAGCTTTCTTT; CDR3: CASGPSRGMNTEAFF
J: TRBJ1-5; D: TRBD1; size: many; V: TRBV28; DNA: TGTGCCAGCAGTCTCAGGGGGTCTCAGCCCCAGCATTTT; CDR3: CASSLRGSQPQHF
J: TRBJ1-2; D: .; size: .; V: TRBV5-1; DNA: TGCGCCAGCAGCTTCCCCGACAGGCACTATGGCTACACCTTC; CDR3: CASSFPDRHYGYTF
J: TRBJ2-2; D: .; size: .; V: TRBV10-2; DNA: TGCGCCAGCAGTGCAGAAGACACCGGGGAGCTGTTTTTT; CDR3: CASSAEDTGELFF
J: TRBJ1-5; D: .; size: .; V: TRBV6-1; DNA: TGTGCCAGCACCGAGGGAGGTCAGCCCCAGCATTTT; CDR3: CASTEGGQPQHF
J: TRBJ2-3; D: .; size: many; V: TRBV5-1; DNA: TGCGCCAGCAGCTTGTATCCAGATACGCAGTATTTT; CDR3: CASSLYPDTQYF
J: TRBJ1-2; D: TRBD1; size: many; V: TRBV13; DNA: TGTGCCAGCAGCCCTTGGACAGGGGACTATGGCTACACCTTC; CDR3: CASSPWTGDYGYTF
J: TRBJ2-1; D: .; size: few; V: TRBV19; DNA: TGTGCCAGTAGTATTATCTATGAGGGGAATGAGCAGTTCTTC; CDR3: CASSIIYEGNEQFF
J: TRBJ2-1; D: .; size: many; V: TRBV7-8; DNA: TGTGCCAGCAGCTTACGGTGGGGGGAGAGCTCCTACAATGAGCAGTTCTTC; CDR3: CASSLRWGESSYNEQFF
J: TRBJ2-7; D: .; size: few; V: TRBV18; DNA: TGTGCCAGCTCTGAAAGGGGGGGATACGAGCAGTACTTC; CDR3: CASSERGGYEQYF
J: TRBJ1-1; D: .; size: few; V: TRBV5-1; DNA: TGCGCCAGCAAGGACAGCCCGAAGAACACTGAAGCTTTCTTT; CDR3: CASKDSPKNTEAFF
J: TRBJ2-1; D: .; size: few; V: TRBV4-3; DNA: TGCGCCAGCAGCCAAGACGGGTTAGCAATGGAGCAGTTCTTC; CDR3: CASSQDGLAMEQFF
J: TRBJ2-4; D: .; size: few; V: TRBV7-2; DNA: TGTGCCAGCAGCTTAAACCAGGGGATAGCCAAAAACATTCAGTACTTC; CDR3: CASSLNQGIAKNIQYF
J: TRBJ1-4; D: .; size: many; V: TRBV7-2; DNA: TGTGCCAGCAGTCCTCGGGACGCGGCTCTAGAAAAACTGTTTTTT; CDR3: CASSPRDAALEKLFF
J: TRBJ1-5; D: .; size: few; V: TRBV28; DNA: TGTGCCAGCCACACAGGGATGGGCAATCAGCCCCAGCATTTT; CDR3: CASHTGMGNQPQHF
J: TRBJ2-7; D: .; size: .; V: TRBV27; DNA: TGTGCCAGCAGTTTCACAGCCGGCGATTACGAGCAGTACTTC; CDR3: CASSFTAGDYEQYF
J: TRBJ1-1; D: .; size: .; V: TRBV5-1; DNA: TGCGCCAGCGGGGACCGGGACCGCGGTCCTGAAGCTTTCTTT; CDR3: CASGDRDRGPEAFF
J: TRBJ2-3; D: .; size: many; V: TRBV10-3; DNA: TGTGCCACAAGGGGCGGGTCTGGCACAGATACGCAGTATTTT; CDR3: CATRGGSGTDTQYF
J: TRBJ1-4; D: .; size: .; V: TRBV5-1; DNA: TGCGCCAGCAGCTTGGGGGCGTCTGAAAAACTGTTTTTT; CDR3: CASSLGASEKLFF
J: TRBJ2-7; D: .; size: .; V: TRBV28; DNA: TGTGCCTGCAACCCCCCTAGGGGAGCGAACGAGCAGTACTTC; CDR3: CACNPPRGANEQYF
J: TRBJ2-5; D: .; size: many; V: TRBV3-1; DNA: TGTGCCACCCGGAGAAGGGAAGAGACCCAGTACTTC; CDR3: CATRRREETQYF
J: TRBJ2-7; D: .; size: many; V: TRBV6-1; DNA: TGTGCCAGCAGCTCCCAGGGGGGGTATTCGTACGAGCAGTACTTC; CDR3: CASSSQGGYSYEQYF
J: TRBJ1-5; D: .; size: many; V: TRBV3-1; DNA: TGTGCCAGCAGCCAAGTAGATAGCAATCAGCCCCAGCATTTT; CDR3: CASSQVDSNQPQHF
J: TRBJ1-2; D: .; size: many; V: TRBV2; DNA: TGTGCCAGCAGTGAAGGGTTAGGAGGCTACACCTTC; CDR3: CASSEGLGGYTF
J: TRBJ2-7; D: TRBD1; size: .; V: TRBV10-3; DNA: TGTGCCATCAGTGTGGACAGGGGGCGAATCGAGCAGTACTTC; CDR3: CAISVDRGRIEQYF
J: TRBJ1-5; D: .; size: many; V: TRBV5-1; DNA: TGCGCCAGCAGCCCGGGAGACATCAATCAGCCCCAGCATTTT; CDR3: CASSPGDINQPQHF
J: TRBJ2-2; D: .; size: .; V: TRBV19; DNA: TGTGCCAGTAGTCATGACGGGCCAGACACCGGGGAGCTGTTTTTT; CDR3: CASSHDGPDTGELFF
J: TRBJ1-2; D: TRBD1; size: .; V: TRBV7-2; DNA: TGTGCCAGCAGCGCGACAGGGGATGGCGGCTACACCTTC; CDR3: CASSATGDGGYTF
J: TRBJ2-6; D: TRBD2; size: .; V: TRBV6-1; DNA: TGTGCCAGCAGGCGAGGTAGCGGGAGTGGAGGGGGGGCCAACGTCCTGACTTTC; CDR3: CASRRGSGSGGGANVLTF
J: TRBJ1-5; D: TRBD1; size: few; V: TRBV19; DNA: TGTGCCAGTAGTATAGAGGGGACAGGCCAATATAGCAATCAGCCCCAGCATTTT; CDR3: CASSIEGTGQYSNQPQHF
J: TRBJ2-1; D: .; size: few; V: TRBV18; DNA: TGTGCCAGCTCACCGGGGCAGGGGGGATTGTATGAGCAGTTCTTC; CDR3: CASSPGQGGLYEQFF
J: TRBJ2-5; D: .; size: few; V: TRBV6-1; DNA: TGTGCCAGCAGTGGGATGGACGGAACCCAAGAGACCCAGTACTTC; CDR3: CASSGMDGTQETQYF
J: TRBJ2-1; D: TRBD2; size: many; V: TRBV11-3; DNA: TGTGCCAGCAGCTTTGAGCCCGTGACTAGCGGGATAGTTGAGCAGTTCTTC; CDR3: CASSFEPVTSGIVEQFF